The 12 T cell receptor beta chains reported below all come from one sample, sequenced in a study of blood T cells in healthy people across ages. Together with a sample-barcoded 5' primer, a J-beta primer mix was included in a second PCR lasting about 7 to 12 cycles. TCRdb fed the 5' RACE reads into MiXCR, producing one record per CDR3 protein. In the table there are over 750,000 distinct CDR3 sequences, approximately 25% of which are singletons. This same sample was also taken into another study, of T cells of mothers and their children.

The sequencing input was blood. All receptors derive from a boy aged 10-17 years in good health.

This clonotype came up a few times. The chain employs TRBV29-1 and TRBJ1-2; D not resolved. V was shortened by 3 bases and J by 3 bases, with 8 bases between the two germline ends. The CDR3 has 12 residues. Germline loops: CDR1 SQVTM, CDR2 ANQGSEA. The CDR3 sequence is CSVENFDYGYTF. The CDR3 bases are TGCAGCGTTGAGAACTTTGACTATGGCTACACCTTC.

The table lists this clonotype with a few counts. The junction differs from germline at one of its ends, possibly a read error. This chain uses TRBV20-1 with TRBJ2-7; TRBD2 is a possible D gene (5 bases). The CDR3 consists of 14 residues. Germline V gives CDR1 DFQATT, CDR2 SNEGSKA (reference sequence). The CDR3: CSAEAADYPYGQYF. As DNA, the CDR3 is TGCAGTGCTGAGGCGGCCGACTACCCCTACGGGCAGTACTTC.

The chain employs TRBV29-1 and TRBJ2-3; D gene unclear. V gave up 4 bases and J gave up 5 bases, with 10 bases separating them. Germline values: CDR1 SQVTM, CDR2 ANQGSEA. The CDR3 runs to 12 residues. CDR3 in amino acids: CSVGRGLDTQYF. The CDR3 region has the DNA TGCAGCGTTGGGCGAGGCCTAGATACGCAGTATTTT.

This rearrangement joins TRBV5-1 to TRBJ2-7; tentative D call: TRBD2 (5 bases). This CDR3 is built from 15 residues. V dropped 5 bases and J dropped 4 bases, with 19 bases sitting between them. CDR1 and CDR2 from the germline V gene are SGHRS and YFSETQ. CDR3 amino acids: CASSPRAELPYEQYF. CDR3 DNA sequence: TGCGCCAGCAGTCCGAGGGCGGAACTCCCGTACGAGCAGTACTTC.

The chain is built from TRBV2 and TRBJ1-2; the D gene is possibly TRBD1 (6 bases). Germline CDR1 is SNHLY and CDR2 is FYNNEI. The CDR3 is 11 residues long. V gave up 9 bases and J gave up 11 bases, with 16 bases separating them. The CDR3, as DNA: TGTGCCAGAGAGGCAGGGGAAAGGTACACCTTC. It yields the protein CAREAGERYTF.

This clonotype has only a few counts. The chain links TRBV7-8 to TRBJ2-5; possibly TRBD2 for D (6 bases). The closer fit of TRBJ2-1 to the DNA end suggests the J call may be wrong. The CDR3 spans 11 residues. Germline V CDR1 and CDR2: SGHVS, FQNEAQ. In DNA form, the CDR3 reads TGTGCCAGCAGCGGGACTGTTGAGCAGTTCTTC. Amino acids: CASSGTVEQFF.

The genes are TRBV28 and TRBJ2-5; D is ambiguous. The DNA matches TRBJ2-7 better at its end, which makes the J call doubtful. The CDR3 has 16 amino acids. Germline-derived CDR1 and CDR2 are MDHEN and SYDVKM. CDR3 in DNA: TGTGCCAGCAGGGCCACGGTTACAGACCTCACCTACGAGCAGTACTTC. Its protein product is CASRATVTDLTYEQYF.

The J gene is TRBJ1-1, the V gene TRBV18; D may be TRBD1 (6 bases). The CDR3 is 16 residues long. The V end was cut by 4 bases, the J end by 4 bases, with 19 bases between. Germline values: CDR1 KGHSH, CDR2 LQKENI. The chain's CDR3 is CASSLASGGPGTEAFF. CDR3 nucleotides: TGTGCCAGCTCACTAGCGTCGGGGGGGCCGGGCACTGAAGCTTTCTTT.

This clonotype came up a few times. The V gene is TRBV29-1, the J gene TRBJ1-4, with 8 nucleotides matching TRBD1. The V segment lost 8 bases and the J segment 7 bases; nucleotides outside the gene matches: 12. Looked up from germline, CDR1 is SQVTM and CDR2 is ANQGSEA. The CDR3 covers 14 residues. Written as DNA, the CDR3 is TGCAGCTTTGGGGGCGGACAGGGCGGTGAAAAACTGTTTTTT. It is translated as CSFGGGQGGEKLFF.

The V call is TRBV20-1, the J call TRBJ2-3; unclear D gene. Looked up from germline, CDR1 is DFQATT and CDR2 is SNEGSKA (reference sequence). Trimming removed 3 bases from V and 6 bases from J, with 13 bases in between. The CDR3 loop spans 13 amino acids. The CDR3 here is CSASHSQSDTQYF. CDR3 in DNA: TGCAGTGCTAGTCATAGCCAATCGGATACGCAGTATTTT.

This clonotype has a handful of counts. The rearrangement joins TRBV12-3 or TRBV12-4 to TRBJ2-1; 11 nucleotides align to TRBD2. The J call may be incorrect, as the DNA end agrees better with TRBJ2-5. The CDR3 length is 15 residues. The CDR3 protein is CASSLTSGAGETQYF. CDR3 coding DNA: TGTGCCAGCAGCCTGACTAGCGGGGCCGGAGAGACCCAGTACTTC.

V and J are TRBV4-1 and TRBJ2-1, with 7 bases lining up with TRBD2. The DNA end favors TRBJ2-7, so the J call may be wrong. CDR1 and CDR2 (germline): MGHRA, YSYEKL. The CDR3 totals 15 residues. This chain's CDR3 is CASSRASGVSYEQYF. The CDR3, as DNA: TGCGCCAGCAGCCGGGCTAGCGGAGTCTCCTACGAGCAGTACTTC.